Presented here are 30 T cell receptor beta chains from one specimen sequenced in a study of T cell responses to AZD1222 COVID-19 vaccine. This table comes from immunoSEQ multiplex PCR, and its TCRdb copy is limited to in-frame clones, with some not included. Altogether about 160,000 clones are present, 85% to 90% being singletons, with the ten largest covering 4% to 5.5%. Sample: peripheral blood, taken 28 days after the second AZD1222 dose. These receptors came from an adult who received the AZD1222 COVID-19 vaccine.

This chain links TRBV11-2 with TRBJ2-3; D unclear. This CDR3 contains 15 residues. Deletions cut 5 bases from V and 4 bases from J, with 16 bases between. Germline V CDR1 and CDR2: SGHAT, FQNNGV. DNA for the CDR3: TGTGCCAGCAGCCCCTGGGGTACGTCCTCAGATACGCAGTATTTT. This gives the protein CASSPWGTSSDTQYF.

V and J are TRBV5-1 and TRBJ1-4; no definite D call. V was pared by 0 bases and J by 8 bases, with 14 bases between. The CDR3 contains 15 residues. Germline V gene data show CDR1 as SGHRS and CDR2 as YFSETQ. This CDR3 reads CASSLAVGYGEKLFF. CDR3 in DNA: TGCGCCAGCAGCTTGGCGGTAGGGTATGGAGAAAAACTGTTTTTT.

This sequence joins TRBV9 and TRBJ1-6, with D possibly being TRBD1 (6 bases). Trimming cost V 2 bases and J 6 bases, with 9 bases left between them. This CDR3 is built from 14 residues. The germline gives CDR1 SGDLS, CDR2 YYNGEE. In nucleotides, the CDR3 is TGTGCCAGCAGCGTCGGGACACCTAATTCACCCCTCCACTTT. Translation: CASSVGTPNSPLHF.

The chain couples TRBV19 to TRBJ2-7; 7 bases are shared with TRBD1. The CDR3 is 15 residues long. Germline loops: CDR1 LNHDA, CDR2 SQIVND (reference sequence). Losses at the gene ends were 6 bases for V and 1 base for J; bases not matched to a gene: 9. CDR3 residues: CASRGGQASSYEQYF. Written as DNA, the CDR3 is TGTGCCAGTAGGGGCGGACAGGCCTCATCCTACGAGCAGTACTTC.

The chain recombines TRBV30 with TRBJ1-1; 7 bases line up with TRBD1. V lost 0 bases, J lost 5 bases, and 12 bases stayed unmatched. The CDR3 has 16 amino acids. The germline V gene has CDR1 GTSNPN and CDR2 SVGIG (reference sequence). CDR3 protein: CAWSVRGGQGETEAFF. CDR3 sequence (DNA): TGTGCCTGGAGTGTACGAGGCGGGCAGGGGGAGACTGAAGCTTTCTTT.

The CDR3 nucleotides are TGTGCCACCAGCAGAGACGGTTTCCGAAAGGGCACTGAAGCTTTCTTT. It translates to CATSRDGFRKGTEAFF. The rearrangement uses TRBV15 and TRBJ1-1; no reliable D call. The V gene lost 0 bases and the J gene lost 4 bases, with 15 bases spanning the gap. Germline values: CDR1 LNHNV, CDR2 YYDKDF (reference sequence). This CDR3 contains 16 residues.

This sequence joins TRBV7-2 and TRBJ1-1; D is uncertain. The CDR3 loop spans 15 amino acids. Germline V lookup: CDR1 SGHTA, CDR2 FQGNSA. Trimming left V 4 bases short and J 4 bases short, with 16 bases between. CDR3 sequence reads: CASSSKPFAGTEAFF. CDR3 DNA: TGTGCCAGCAGCTCAAAACCTTTCGCCGGCACTGAAGCTTTCTTT.

The chain carries TRBV5-4 and TRBJ2-2; D is unresolved. The CDR3 length is 16 residues. V lost 0 bases and J lost 0, with 9 bases in between. The germline CDR1 and CDR2 sequences are SGHNT and YYREEE (reference sequence). CDR3 region: CASSLGGSANTGELFF. DNA for the CDR3: TGTGCCAGCAGCTTGGGAGGCTCCGCGAACACCGGGGAGCTGTTTTTT.

This sequence joins TRBV27 and TRBJ2-5, with TRBD2 matching 8 bases. The V gene end was trimmed by 5 bases and the J gene end by 5 bases; junction bases not matched to a gene: 4. From germline, CDR1 is MNHEY and CDR2 SMNVEV (reference sequence). The CDR3 is 13 residues long. The CDR3 loop reads CASSLPGGETQYF. CDR3 in DNA: TGTGCCAGCAGTCTTCCGGGGGGGGAGACCCAGTACTTC.

This chain links TRBV20-1 with TRBJ2-2, with D possibly TRBD2 on 5 matching bases. The length of the CDR3 is 13 residues. Germline CDR1 DFQATT, CDR2 SNEGSKA (reference sequence). V lost 3 bases and J lost 6, with 11 bases in between. CDR3 loop: CSASTGDSGELFF. CDR3 bases: TGCAGTGCTAGTACCGGGGATTCCGGGGAGCTGTTTTTT.

The chain joins TRBV7-2 to TRBJ1-2, with D possibly being TRBD1 (5 bases). The CDR3 is 14 residues long. V was shortened by 0 bases and J by 1 base, with 6 bases between the two germline ends. Germline CDR1 SGHTA, CDR2 FQGNSA. CDR3 protein: CASSLAGVNYGYTF. The CDR3 DNA is TGTGCCAGCAGCTTAGCAGGGGTTAACTATGGCTACACCTTC.

The chain is built from TRBV3-1 (or the pseudogene TRBV3-2) and TRBJ2-7; D is perhaps TRBD2 (6 bases). Trimming stripped 8 bases from V and 2 bases from J, with 13 bases between. CDR1 is LGHDT, CDR2 YNNKEL, per germline (reference sequence). The CDR3 sequence is 13 residues long. The CDR3 spells CASRRGQTYEQYF. Here the CDR3 DNA reads TGTGCCAGCCGGCGGGGCCAAACCTACGAGCAGTACTTC.

The V call is TRBV3-1 (or the pseudogene TRBV3-2), the J call TRBJ2-1; D remains ambiguous. V was pared by 0 bases and J by 0 bases, with 6 bases between. The CDR3 consists of 15 residues. CDR1 is LGHDT and CDR2 is YNNKEL in the germline V gene (reference sequence). The CDR3 reads CASSQEESSYNEQFF. As DNA, the CDR3 is TGTGCCAGCAGCCAAGAGGAGAGCTCCTACAATGAGCAGTTCTTC.

For the CDR3, the DNA is TGTGCCTGGAGCCCAGGGGAGATCCAGTACTTC. Translation gives CAWSPGEIQYF. The V and J genes are TRBV30 and TRBJ2-7; D perhaps matches TRBD1 (6 bases). The CDR3 loop spans 11 amino acids. Germline CDR1 and CDR2: GTSNPN and SVGIG (reference sequence). The ends were cut back, 3 bases at V and 10 bases at J, with 13 bases in the middle.

The chain joins TRBV2 to TRBJ2-1; D ambiguous. This CDR3 comprises 14 residues. The germline V gene encodes CDR1 SNHLY and CDR2 FYNNEI. Trimming removed 4 bases at V and 7 bases at J, with 14 bases between. CDR3 sequence reads: CASSVETALNEQFF. As DNA, the CDR3 is TGTGCCAGCAGTGTGGAGACTGCCCTTAATGAGCAGTTCTTC.

The chain carries TRBV7-9 and TRBJ1-2; D remains ambiguous. Germline V gene data show CDR1 as SEHNR and CDR2 as FQNEAQ (reference sequence). The CDR3 consists of 12 residues. V was clipped by 6 bases and J by 8 bases, with 13 bases between them. CDR3 sequence reads: CASSYYSGGYTF. The CDR3, as DNA: TGTGCCAGCAGTTATTATTCGGGCGGCTACACCTTC.

Only one count was recorded for this clone. V gene TRBV2 combines with J gene TRBJ1-3, with D perhaps matching TRBD1 (5 bases). Trimming removed 4 bases from V and 0 bases from J, with 7 bases in between. This CDR3 is 14 amino acids long. Germline V lookup: CDR1 SNHLY, CDR2 FYNNEI. CDR3 in amino acids: CASSGQFSGNTIYF. The CDR3 nucleotides are TGTGCCAGCAGTGGACAGTTCTCTGGAAACACCATATATTTT.

The chain employs TRBV4-3 and TRBJ1-2, with unresolved D. The CDR3 runs 16 residues. CDR1 is LGHNA and CDR2 is YSLEER in the germline V gene. Between the trimmed V and J ends, which lost 1 base and 4 bases, there was a span of 16 bases. CDR3 in amino acids: CASSQVMVTVRYGYTF. As DNA, the CDR3 is TGCGCCAGCAGCCAAGTTATGGTCACAGTACGCTATGGCTACACCTTC.

CDR3 in DNA: TGTGCCAGCAGCTTTCAGGGGCAGTCCGGGGAGCTGTTTTTT. It specifies CASSFQGQSGELFF. This chain joins TRBV5-6 and TRBJ2-2, with D possibly TRBD1 on 6 matching bases. The CDR3 totals 14 residues. Looked up from germline, CDR1 is SGHDT and CDR2 is YYEEEE. Deletions cut 2 bases from V and 6 bases from J, with 11 bases between. The whole variable domain, remainder taken from reference TRBV5-6 and TRBJ2-2, is DAGVTQSPTHLIKTRGQQVTLRCSPKSGHDTVSWYQQALGQGPQFIFQYYEEEERQRGNFPDRFSGHQFPNYSSELNVNALLLGDSALYLCASSFQGQSGELFFGEGSRLTVL.

This chain connects TRBV19 to TRBJ2-1; 8 nucleotides agree with TRBD2. CDR3 length: 17 amino acids. V trimming: 7 bases; J trimming: 2 bases; junction bases outside the gene matches: 13. Looked up from germline, CDR1 is LNHDA and CDR2 is SQIVND (reference sequence). The CDR3 protein is CASKMLAGGRAYNEQFF. DNA of the CDR3: TGTGCCAGTAAAATGTTGGCGGGGGGCCGAGCCTACAATGAGCAGTTCTTC.

This chain links TRBV19 with TRBJ2-7; D unclear. Germline loops: CDR1 LNHDA, CDR2 SQIVND (reference sequence). The CDR3 spans 14 residues. With 2 bases removed from V and 3 bases from J, the gap between germline ends came to 11 bases. The DNA of the CDR3 is TGTGCCAGTAGTATATCTTTCGGTCGCTACGAGCAGTACTTC. The encoded protein is CASSISFGRYEQYF.

This clone was picked up a small number of times. The chain recombines TRBV7-9 with TRBJ2-1, with D perhaps matching TRBD1 or TRBD2 (7 bases each). With 3 bases removed from V and 12 bases from J, the gap between germline ends came to 18 bases. CDR3 size: 14 residues. Germline CDR1 SEHNR, CDR2 FQNEAQ (reference sequence). CDR3 amino acids: CASSLGGGKVSQFF. CDR3 sequence (DNA): TGTGCCAGCAGCTTGGGAGGGGGCAAGGTTTCGCAGTTCTTC.

The rearrangement uses TRBV14 and TRBJ2-1; 8 bases are a match to TRBD2. The germline V gene encodes CDR1 SGHDN and CDR2 FVKESK. The CDR3 runs 16 residues. V was clipped by 2 bases and J by 4 bases; unmatched bases: 7. Here the CDR3 reads CASSQPTSGYYNEQFF. The DNA for the CDR3 is TGTGCCAGCAGCCAACCTACTAGCGGATATTACAATGAGCAGTTCTTC.

Only one count was recorded for this clone. The CDR3 sequence is CASSEAGHLGYTF. In nucleotides, the CDR3 is TGTGCCAGCAGTGAAGCGGGGCACCTTGGCTACACCTTC. The chain links TRBV6-1 to TRBJ1-2; D is perhaps TRBD1 (5 bases). Trimming took off 0 bases at V and 7 bases at J, with 9 bases between the two ends. Germline V gene sequence: CDR1 MNHNS, CDR2 SASEGT. There are 13 residues in the CDR3.

The rearrangement joins TRBV6-5 to TRBJ1-4; D is ambiguous. Trimming pared 8 bases from V and 3 bases from J, leaving 13 bases between. This CDR3 is 14 amino acids long. CDR1 and CDR2 (germline): MNHEY, SVGAGI. CDR3 nucleotide sequence: TGTGCCAGCGGTCAACTAGCAGCTAATGAAAAACTGTTTTTT. The encoded protein is CASGQLAANEKLFF.

The V gene is TRBV10-1, the J gene TRBJ2-1; 10 nucleotides agree with TRBD1. Trimming cost V 6 bases and J 9 bases; bases outside gene matches: 11. The CDR3 totals 15 residues. Per germline, CDR1 WNHNN and CDR2 SYGVQD (reference sequence). This CDR3 is CASRSAGTGAVEQFF. The CDR3 DNA reads TGCGCCAGCAGATCGGCGGGGACAGGGGCGGTTGAGCAGTTCTTC.

The V gene is TRBV15, the J gene TRBJ1-5; D ambiguous. The CDR3 runs 17 residues. The germline CDR1 and CDR2 sequences are LNHNV and YYDKDF (reference sequence). V was shortened by 0 bases and J by 0 bases, with 12 bases between the two germline ends. CDR3 in amino acids: CATSRDRRLYSNQPQHF. CDR3 sequence (DNA): TGTGCCACCAGCAGAGATCGCCGGCTCTATAGCAATCAGCCCCAGCATTTT.

The rearrangement uses TRBV29-1 and TRBJ2-1; 14 nucleotides agree with TRBD2. V was pared by 4 bases and J by 4 bases, with 3 bases of the junction left unmatched. There are 15 residues in the CDR3. CDR1 is SQVTM and CDR2 is ANQGSEA in the germline V gene. In nucleotides, the CDR3 is TGCAGCGTTGCGGGACTAGCGGGGGCTTACAATGAGCAGTTCTTC. This translates into CSVAGLAGAYNEQFF.

This chain uses TRBV5-4 with TRBJ1-2, with TRBD1 matching over 8 bases. Per germline, CDR1 SGHNT and CDR2 YYREEE (reference sequence). This CDR3 region has 14 residues. V shed 6 bases and J 6 bases; nucleotides not matched to a gene: 10. The chain's CDR3 is CASTPGTGTNGYTF. The CDR3 DNA follows: TGTGCCAGCACCCCCGGGACAGGAACAAATGGCTACACCTTC.

This chain links TRBV6-6 with TRBJ2-7; D may be TRBD1 (6 bases). This CDR3 comprises 11 residues. Germline-derived CDR1 and CDR2 are MNHNY and SVGAGI (reference sequence). V was trimmed by 5 bases and J by 6 bases, leaving 8 bases between them. The CDR3, as DNA: TGTGCCAGCAGTACAGGGCGCGAGCAGTACTTC. It codes for CASSTGREQYF.